Included here is one T cell receptor beta chain sequence, with context. The target antigen is unknown. This record comes from a study of T cells after yellow fever vaccination. Across the study: Where fractions had low cell numbers, libraries were prepared from them with the SMART-Seq v4 Ultra Low Input RNA kit.

The CDR3 runs to 16 residues. CDR1 and CDR2 (germline): SGHAT, FQNNGV. Germline trimming cut 4 bases from V and 4 bases from J; bases unmatched to any gene: 9. The TCR cDNA carried a universal primer site and UMIs from 5'RACE template switching. TCRdb independently ran MiXCR on the 5' RACE reads; one entry per CDR3 protein. The sample shows approximately 300,000 distinct CDR3 sequences, 6.5% to 8.5% of them seen only once. Points from the study as a whole: Researchers noted that a small share of clonotypes showed up in both CD4 and CD8 compartments.

The chain has TRBV11-2 and TRBJ2-1; 8 positions match TRBD2. This TCR derives from a man aged 18 to 30 who received the YFV17D yellow fever vaccine. The material was PBMCs, obtained about 41 days after the first yellow fever vaccination. The DNA for the CDR3 is TGTGCCAGCAGCTGGTCCGGGACTAGACGATACAATGAGCAGTTCTTC. This gives the protein CASSWSGTRRYNEQFF.